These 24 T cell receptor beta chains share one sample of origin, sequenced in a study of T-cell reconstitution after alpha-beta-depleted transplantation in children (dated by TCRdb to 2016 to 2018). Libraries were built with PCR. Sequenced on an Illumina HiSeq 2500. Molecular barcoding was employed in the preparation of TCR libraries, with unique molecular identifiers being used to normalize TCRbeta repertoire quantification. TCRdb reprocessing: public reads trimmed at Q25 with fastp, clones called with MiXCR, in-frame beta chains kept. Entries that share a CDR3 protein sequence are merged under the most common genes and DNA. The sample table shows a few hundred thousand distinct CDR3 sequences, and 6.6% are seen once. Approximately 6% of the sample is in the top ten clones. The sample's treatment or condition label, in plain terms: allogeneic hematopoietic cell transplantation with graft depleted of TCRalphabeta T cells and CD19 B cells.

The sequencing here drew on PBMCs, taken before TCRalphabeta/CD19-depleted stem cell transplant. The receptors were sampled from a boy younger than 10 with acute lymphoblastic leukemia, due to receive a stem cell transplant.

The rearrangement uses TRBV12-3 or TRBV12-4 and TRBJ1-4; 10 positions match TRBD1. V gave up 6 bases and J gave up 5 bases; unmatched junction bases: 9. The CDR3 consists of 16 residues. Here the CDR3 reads CASRPRTGGENEKLFF. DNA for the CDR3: TGTGCCAGCAGGCCACGGACAGGGGGTGAAAATGAAAAACTGTTTTTT.

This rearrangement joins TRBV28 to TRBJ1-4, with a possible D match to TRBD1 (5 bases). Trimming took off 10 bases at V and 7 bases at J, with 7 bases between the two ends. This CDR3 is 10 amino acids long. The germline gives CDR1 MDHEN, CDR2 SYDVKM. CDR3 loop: CATGGEKLFF. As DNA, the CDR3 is TGTGCCACGGGGGGTGAAAAACTGTTTTTT.

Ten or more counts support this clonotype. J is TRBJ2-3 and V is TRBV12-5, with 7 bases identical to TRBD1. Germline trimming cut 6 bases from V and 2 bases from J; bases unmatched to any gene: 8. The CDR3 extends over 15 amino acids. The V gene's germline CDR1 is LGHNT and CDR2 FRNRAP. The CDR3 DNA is TGTGCTAGTGGAGGGGACAGCTACCCCACAGATACGCAGTATTTT. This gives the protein CASGGDSYPTDTQYF.

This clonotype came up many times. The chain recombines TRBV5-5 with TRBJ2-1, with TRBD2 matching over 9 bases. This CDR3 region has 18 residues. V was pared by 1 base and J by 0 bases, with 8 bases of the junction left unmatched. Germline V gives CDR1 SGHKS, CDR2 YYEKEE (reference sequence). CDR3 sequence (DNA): TGTGCCAGCAGCTTGATGACTAGCGGCAGGGGCTCCTACAATGAGCAGTTCTTC. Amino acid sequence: CASSLMTSGRGSYNEQFF.

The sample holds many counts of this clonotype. The CDR3 loop is CASSFTSGVRFF. The DNA for the CDR3 is TGTGCCAGCAGCTTCACTAGCGGGGTGCGGTTCTTC. This rearrangement joins TRBV12-3 or TRBV12-4 to TRBJ2-1, with 10 bases matching TRBD2. This CDR3 has 12 residues. Trimming removed 6 bases from V and 15 bases from J; junction bases left unmatched: 8.

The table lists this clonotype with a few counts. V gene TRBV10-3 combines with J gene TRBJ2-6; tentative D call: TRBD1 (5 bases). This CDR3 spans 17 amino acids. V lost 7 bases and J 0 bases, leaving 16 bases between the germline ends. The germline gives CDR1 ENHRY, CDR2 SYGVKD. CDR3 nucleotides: TGTGCCATCATCGCGGACAAGGGGCTCTCTGGGGCCAACGTCCTGACTTTC. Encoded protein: CAIIADKGLSGANVLTF.

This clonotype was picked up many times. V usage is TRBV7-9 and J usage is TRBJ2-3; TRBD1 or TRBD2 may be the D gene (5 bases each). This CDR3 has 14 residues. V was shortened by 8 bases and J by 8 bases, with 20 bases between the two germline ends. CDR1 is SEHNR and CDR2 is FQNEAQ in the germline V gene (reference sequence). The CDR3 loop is CASQPGPTFGTQYF. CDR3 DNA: TGTGCCAGCCAACCGGGACCGACTTTTGGTACGCAGTATTTT.

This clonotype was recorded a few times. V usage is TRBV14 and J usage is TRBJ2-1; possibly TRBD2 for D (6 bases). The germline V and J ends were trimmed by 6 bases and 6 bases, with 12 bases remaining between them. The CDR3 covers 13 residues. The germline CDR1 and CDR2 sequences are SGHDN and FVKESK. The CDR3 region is CASSMTRGNEQFF. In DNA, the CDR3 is TGTGCCAGCAGTATGACTAGGGGCAATGAGCAGTTCTTC.

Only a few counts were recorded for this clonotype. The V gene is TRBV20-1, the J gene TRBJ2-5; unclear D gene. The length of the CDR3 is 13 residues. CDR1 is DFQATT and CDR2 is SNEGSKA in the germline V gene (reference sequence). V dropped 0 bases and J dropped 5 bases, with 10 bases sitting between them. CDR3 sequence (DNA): TGCAGTGCTAGAGATGGCATCCAGGAGACCCAGTACTTC. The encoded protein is CSARDGIQETQYF.

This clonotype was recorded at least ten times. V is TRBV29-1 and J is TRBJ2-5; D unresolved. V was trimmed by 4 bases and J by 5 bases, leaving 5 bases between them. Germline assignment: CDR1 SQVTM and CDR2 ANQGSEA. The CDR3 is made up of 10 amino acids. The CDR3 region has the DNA TGCAGCGTTGCGGCGGAGACCCAGTACTTC. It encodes CSVAAETQYF.

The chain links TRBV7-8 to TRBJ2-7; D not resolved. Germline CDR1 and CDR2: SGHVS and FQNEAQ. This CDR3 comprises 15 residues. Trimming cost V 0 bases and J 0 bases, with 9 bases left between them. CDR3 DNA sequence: TGTGCCAGCAGCTTAGCTGGAAAGGGCTCCTACGAGCAGTACTTC. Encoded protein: CASSLAGKGSYEQYF.

CDR3 nucleotides: TGTGCCACCAGCAGATCGCGGGCGGCAACCGAGCAGTACTTC. Translation: CATSRSRAATEQYF. The chain is built from TRBV15 and TRBJ2-7, with D possibly TRBD2 on 5 matching bases. Trimming left V 2 bases short and J 6 bases short, with 14 bases between. CDR3 length: 14 amino acids. The germline V gene encodes CDR1 LNHNV and CDR2 YYDKDF (reference sequence).

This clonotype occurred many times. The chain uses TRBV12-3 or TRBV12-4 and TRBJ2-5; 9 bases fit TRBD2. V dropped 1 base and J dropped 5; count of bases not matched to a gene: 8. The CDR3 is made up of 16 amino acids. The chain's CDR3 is CASSLGRTSEGETQYF. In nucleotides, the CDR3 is TGTGCCAGCAGTTTAGGGCGGACTAGCGAGGGGGAGACCCAGTACTTC.

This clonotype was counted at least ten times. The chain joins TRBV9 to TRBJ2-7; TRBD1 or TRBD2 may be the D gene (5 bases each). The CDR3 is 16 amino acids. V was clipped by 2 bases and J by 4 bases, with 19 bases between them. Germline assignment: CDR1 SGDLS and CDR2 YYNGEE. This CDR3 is CASSVGTGTKTYEQYF. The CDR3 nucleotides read TGTGCCAGCAGCGTGGGGACCGGGACCAAAACATACGAGCAGTACTTC.

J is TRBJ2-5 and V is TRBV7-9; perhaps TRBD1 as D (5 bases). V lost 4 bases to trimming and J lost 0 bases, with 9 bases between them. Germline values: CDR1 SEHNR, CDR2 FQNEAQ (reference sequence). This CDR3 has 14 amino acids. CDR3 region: CASSSYRNQETQYF. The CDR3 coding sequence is TGTGCCAGCAGCTCCTACAGGAACCAAGAGACCCAGTACTTC.

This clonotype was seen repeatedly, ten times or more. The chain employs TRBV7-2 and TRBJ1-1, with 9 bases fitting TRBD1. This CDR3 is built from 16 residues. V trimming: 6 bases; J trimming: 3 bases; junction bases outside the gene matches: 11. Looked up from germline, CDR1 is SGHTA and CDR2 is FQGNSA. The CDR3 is CASRKGQGVGDTEAFF. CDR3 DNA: TGTGCCAGCAGGAAGGGACAGGGTGTAGGGGACACTGAAGCTTTCTTT.

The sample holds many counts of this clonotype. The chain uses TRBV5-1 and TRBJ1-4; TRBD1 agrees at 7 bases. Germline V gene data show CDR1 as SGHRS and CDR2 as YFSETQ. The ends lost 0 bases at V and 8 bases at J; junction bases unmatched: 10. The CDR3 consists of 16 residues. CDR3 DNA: TGCGCCAGCAGCTTGGCCCAGCAGGGGGAAGAGGAAAAACTGTTTTTT. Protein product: CASSLAQQGEEEKLFF. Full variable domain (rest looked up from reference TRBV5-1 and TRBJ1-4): KAGVTQTPRYLIKTRGQQVTLSCSPISGHRSVSWYQQTPGQGLQFLFEYFSETQRNKGNFPGRFSGRQFSNSRSEMNVSTLELGDSALYLCASSLAQQGEEEKLFFGSGTQLSVL.

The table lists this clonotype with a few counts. CDR3 in DNA: TGTGCCAGCACCGTTCCCCCGAACACTGAAGCTTTCTTT. Residues: CASTVPPNTEAFF. The chain links TRBV28 to TRBJ1-1; D gene ambiguous. Trimming left V 7 bases short and J 1 base short, with 10 bases between. The V gene's germline CDR1 is MDHEN and CDR2 SYDVKM. The CDR3 covers 13 residues.

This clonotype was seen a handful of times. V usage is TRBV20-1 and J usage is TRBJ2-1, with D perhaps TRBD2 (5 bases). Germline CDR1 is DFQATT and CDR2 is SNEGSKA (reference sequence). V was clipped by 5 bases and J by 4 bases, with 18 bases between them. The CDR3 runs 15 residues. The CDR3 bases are TGCAGTGCTTACGGAACTACTGGAGGATACAATGAGCAGTTCTTC. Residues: CSAYGTTGGYNEQFF.

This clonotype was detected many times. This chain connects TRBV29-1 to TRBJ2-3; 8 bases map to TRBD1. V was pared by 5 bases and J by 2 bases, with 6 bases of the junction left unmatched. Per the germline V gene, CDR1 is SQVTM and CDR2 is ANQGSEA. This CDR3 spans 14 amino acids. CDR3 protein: CSVLGQVNTDTQYF. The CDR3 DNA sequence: TGCAGCGTTCTGGGACAGGTTAACACAGATACGCAGTATTTT.

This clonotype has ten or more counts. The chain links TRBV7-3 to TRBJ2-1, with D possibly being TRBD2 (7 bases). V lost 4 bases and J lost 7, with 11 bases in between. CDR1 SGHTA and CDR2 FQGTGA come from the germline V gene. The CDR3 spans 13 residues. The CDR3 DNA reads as TGTGCCAGCAGCTCGGGGGGCGGGAATGAGCAGTTCTTC. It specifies CASSSGGGNEQFF.

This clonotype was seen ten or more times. CDR3 sequence (DNA): TGCAGCGTCGGCCCGGACACCATGGGGACTGAAGCTTTCTTT. Translating it yields CSVGPDTMGTEAFF. The rearrangement links TRBV29-1 to TRBJ1-1, with a possible D match to TRBD1 (5 bases). Trimming shortened V by 6 bases and J by 5 bases, and 19 bases separated the two germline ends. This CDR3 region has 14 residues. Germline V lookup: CDR1 SQVTM, CDR2 ANQGSEA.

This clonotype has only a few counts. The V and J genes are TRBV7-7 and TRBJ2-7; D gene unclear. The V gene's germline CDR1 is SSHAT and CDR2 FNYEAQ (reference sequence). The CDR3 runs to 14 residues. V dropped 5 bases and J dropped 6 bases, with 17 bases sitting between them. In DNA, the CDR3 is TGTGCCAGCAGCCCCGCTACGGACGCTAGCGAGCAGTACTTC. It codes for CASSPATDASEQYF.

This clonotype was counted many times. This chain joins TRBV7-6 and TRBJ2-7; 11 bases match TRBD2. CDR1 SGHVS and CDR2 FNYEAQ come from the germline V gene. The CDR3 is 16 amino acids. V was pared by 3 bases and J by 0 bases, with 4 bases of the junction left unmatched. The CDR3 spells CASSFRGLAASYEQYF. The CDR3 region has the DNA TGTGCCAGCAGCTTCCGGGGACTAGCGGCCTCCTACGAGCAGTACTTC.